What follows are 26 T cell receptor beta chains derived from one specimen sequenced in a study of cytomegalovirus exposure and HLA in healthy donors. The PCR contained 60 Vbeta and 13 Jbeta primers. Clones were read by immunoSEQ multiplex PCR, and TCRdb kept only the in-frame ones, dropping some. The sample has fewer than 250,000 clones, 70% to 75% seen once. The specimen sequenced was PBMCs. These receptors all stem from a man aged 25 to 40 in good health and CMV-seropositive.

The chain is built from TRBV5-8 and TRBJ2-1; tentative D call: TRBD1 (7 bases). Germline CDR1 and CDR2: SGHTS and YDEGEE. The V end was cut by 0 bases, the J end by 4 bases, with 11 bases between. The CDR3 spans 15 residues. In DNA, the CDR3 is TGTGCCAGCAGCTTGGGCGGGACAGTATACAATGAGCAGTTCTTC. Translation gives CASSLGGTVYNEQFF.

This clone was seen a handful of times. V gene TRBV7-9 combines with J gene TRBJ2-7; D is possibly TRBD1 (7 bases). CDR3 size: 14 residues. V gave up 5 bases and J gave up 0 bases, with 11 bases separating them. Germline V gene lookup returns CDR1 SEHNR and CDR2 FQNEAQ (reference sequence). CDR3 residues: CASSPGDSSYEQYF. The CDR3 DNA is TGTGCCAGCAGCCCGGGGGACAGCTCCTACGAGCAGTACTTC.

V gene TRBV4-1 combines with J gene TRBJ1-4; 12 bases agree with TRBD1. Germline CDR1 reads MGHRA; CDR2 reads YSYEKL. The CDR3 consists of 16 residues. The ends lost 4 bases at V and 8 bases at J; junction bases unmatched: 8. The CDR3 loop reads CASSLQPGQGAEKLFF. The CDR3 DNA reads as TGCGCCAGCAGCCTCCAACCGGGACAGGGGGCAGAAAAACTGTTTTTT.

The chain has TRBV30 and TRBJ2-1, with 7 bases fitting TRBD2. V was clipped by 1 base and J by 3 bases; unmatched bases: 9. This CDR3 has 16 amino acids. Germline V gives CDR1 GTSNPN, CDR2 SVGIG (reference sequence). The CDR3 coding sequence is TGTGCCTGGAGTGCCCGGGGAGCGGGGTTCTACAATGAGCAGTTCTTC. This codes for CAWSARGAGFYNEQFF. The full variable domain, in which reference TRBV30 and TRBJ2-1 provide the parts outside the CDR3, is SQTIHQWPATLVQPVGSPLSLECTVEGTSNPNLYWYRQAAGRGLQLLFYSVGIGQISSEVPQNLSASRPQDRQFILSSKKLLLSDSGFYLCAWSARGAGFYNEQFFGPGTRLTVL.

The chain uses TRBV7-6 and TRBJ2-7; D possibly corresponds to TRBD1 (6 bases). The germline CDR1 and CDR2 sequences are SGHVS and FNYEAQ. Trimming took 1 base from V and 0 from J, leaving 16 bases between them. This CDR3 is built from 17 residues. CDR3 loop: CASSLVWGQGSSYEQYF. Written as DNA, the CDR3 is TGTGCCAGCAGCTTAGTATGGGGTCAGGGGAGCTCCTACGAGCAGTACTTC.

This chain connects TRBV5-1 to TRBJ1-1, with a weak D call TRBD1 (5 bases). Germline V gives CDR1 SGHRS, CDR2 YFSETQ. Trimming cost V 1 base and J 1 base, with 14 bases left between them. The CDR3 totals 16 residues. CDR3 DNA sequence: TGCGCCAGCAGCTTGTTAGGGGTTCCAACGAACACTGAAGCTTTCTTT. As protein: CASSLLGVPTNTEAFF.

The chain is built from TRBV5-4 and TRBJ2-4, with D maybe TRBD1 (6 bases). The CDR3 consists of 13 residues. The V end lost 0 bases, the J end lost 9 bases, and 10 bases lay between the germline ends. The germline V gene encodes CDR1 SGHNT and CDR2 YYREEE (reference sequence). CDR3 region: CASSLVGTTIQYF. The CDR3 nucleotides are TGTGCCAGCAGCTTGGTCGGGACAACCATTCAGTACTTC.

The chain has TRBV28 and TRBJ1-5, with 7 bases fitting TRBD1. Germline assignment: CDR1 MDHEN and CDR2 SYDVKM. The CDR3 consists of 12 residues. V was pared by 11 bases and J by 2 bases, with 3 bases of the junction left unmatched. CDR3 nucleotide sequence: TGTGCCGGAACAGGGGGCAATCAGCCCCAGCATTTT. Protein sequence: CAGTGGNQPQHF. Based on the CDR3 plus reference TRBV28 and TRBJ1-5, the full variable domain is DVKVTQSSRYLVKRTGEKVFLECVQDMDHENMFWYRQDPGLGLRLIYFSYDVKMKEKGDIPEGYSVSREKKERFSLILESASTNQTSMYLCAGTGGNQPQHFGDGTRLSIL.

This chain links TRBV30 with TRBJ1-2; D possibly corresponds to TRBD1 (5 bases). This CDR3 contains 16 residues. V lost 4 bases and J lost 4, with 22 bases in between. The germline V gene encodes CDR1 GTSNPN and CDR2 SVGIG (reference sequence). CDR3 sequence: CAWTRGGDAVSYGYTF. The CDR3 DNA sequence: TGTGCCTGGACCCGGGGAGGGGACGCCGTAAGCTATGGCTACACCTTC.

This sequence joins TRBV10-3 and TRBJ2-1, with TRBD1 as a possible D gene (6 bases). V was trimmed by 5 bases and J by 10 bases, leaving 18 bases between them. Germline CDR1 and CDR2: ENHRY and SYGVKD. There are 14 residues in the CDR3. CDR3: CAISLGQKKKEQFF. CDR3 nucleotide sequence: TGTGCCATCAGTCTCGGACAGAAAAAAAAAGAGCAGTTCTTC.

The DNA of the CDR3 is TGTGCCAGCAGCCCCCAGGGCGGATCTTCTGAAGCTTTCTTT. This gives the protein CASSPQGGSSEAFF. This chain connects TRBV11-3 to TRBJ1-1; D might be TRBD1 (5 bases). The CDR3 contains 14 residues. Germline V gene sequence: CDR1 SGHNT, CDR2 YENEEA. Trimming left V 5 bases short and J 6 bases short, with 16 bases between.

This clone was seen a few times. The V call is TRBV19, the J call TRBJ1-1, with a possible D match to TRBD1 (6 bases). Deletions cut 5 bases from V and 5 bases from J, with 12 bases between. Germline V gene sequence: CDR1 LNHDA, CDR2 SQIVND (reference sequence). The CDR3 length is 13 residues. The CDR3 spells CASSQGLRTEAFF. The DNA for the CDR3 is TGTGCCAGTAGTCAGGGGCTTAGAACTGAAGCTTTCTTT.

The chain has TRBV7-6 and TRBJ2-5, with a possible D match to TRBD1 (6 bases). The CDR3 covers 14 residues. Germline V gene sequence: CDR1 SGHVS, CDR2 FNYEAQ. V gave up 3 bases and J gave up 5 bases, with 13 bases separating them. The CDR3 is CASSFRTVFETQYF. Here the CDR3 DNA reads TGTGCCAGCAGCTTTCGGACAGTTTTTGAGACCCAGTACTTC.

This clone was seen once. The CDR3 nucleotides are TGCAGCGTTGGCCCCGGGGGGTACGAGCAGTACTTC. It yields the protein CSVGPGGYEQYF. V usage is TRBV29-1 and J usage is TRBJ2-7, with TRBD2 matching over 7 bases. CDR1 is SQVTM, CDR2 ANQGSEA, per germline. This CDR3 is built from 12 residues. After removal of 4 bases from V and 4 bases from J, the junction contained 4 bases not matched to a gene.

J is TRBJ1-4 and V is TRBV2; D unresolved. Germline CDR1 reads SNHLY; CDR2 reads FYNNEI. V lost 4 bases and J lost 0, with 12 bases in between. The CDR3 sequence is 16 residues long. CDR3 loop: CASSAVGGATNEKLFF. The CDR3 nucleotides read TGTGCCAGCAGTGCCGTGGGAGGTGCAACTAATGAAAAACTGTTTTTT.

This clone was seen once. V and J are TRBV18 and TRBJ1-3, with D hard to call. Trimming took off 1 base at V and 0 bases at J, with 7 bases between the two ends. Germline V gives CDR1 KGHSH, CDR2 LQKENI. This CDR3 contains 15 residues. As DNA, the CDR3 is TGTGCCAGCTCACCACGGGAGAGCTCTGGAAACACCATATATTTT. Its protein is CASSPRESSGNTIYF.

This clone was seen more than once but under ten times. V and J are TRBV6-5 and TRBJ1-4; 7 nucleotides match TRBD1. Germline assignment: CDR1 MNHEY and CDR2 SVGAGI. This CDR3 contains 14 residues. Trimming took 2 bases from V and 7 from J; bases not matched to a gene: 4. The CDR3 bases are TGTGCCAGCAGTTACGCGACAGGGCTTGAAAAACTGTTTTTT. Translated, it gives CASSYATGLEKLFF.

The rearrangement uses TRBV7-2 and TRBJ2-3; D may be TRBD1 (6 bases). V was cut by 0 bases and J by 4 bases, with 11 bases left in between. Per the germline V gene, CDR1 is SGHTA and CDR2 is FQGNSA. This CDR3 region has 15 residues. The chain's CDR3 is CASSLAWGHADTQYF. CDR3 nucleotide sequence: TGTGCCAGCAGCTTAGCTTGGGGACATGCAGATACGCAGTATTTT.

V is TRBV5-1 and J is TRBJ2-7; tentative D call: TRBD1 (5 bases). The CDR3 is made up of 16 amino acids. From germline, CDR1 is SGHRS and CDR2 YFSETQ. Trimming left V 4 bases short and J 7 bases short, with 24 bases between. CDR3 nucleotides: TGCGCCAGCAGCGTGGGTTGGGGCGACACCCCTCTGGAGCAGTACTTC. Encoded protein: CASSVGWGDTPLEQYF.

V usage is TRBV27 and J usage is TRBJ2-7, with D perhaps TRBD2 (6 bases). The germline V gene has CDR1 MNHEY and CDR2 SMNVEV (reference sequence). The CDR3 covers 14 residues. Trimming shortened V by 3 bases and J by 1 base, and 10 bases separated the two germline ends. In nucleotides, the CDR3 is TGTGCCAGCAGTTTTTACGGACTATCCTACGAGCAGTACTTC. Translating it yields CASSFYGLSYEQYF.

The rearrangement uses TRBV25-1 and TRBJ1-1, with D uncertain. The ends were cut back, 1 base at V and 6 bases at J, with 18 bases in the middle. Germline-derived CDR1 and CDR2 are MGHDK and SYGVNS. There are 16 residues in the CDR3. CDR3 DNA: TGTGCCAGCAGTGAATCTGAATTAGCGGGATCATCTGAAGCTTTCTTT. Translation gives CASSESELAGSSEAFF.

The rearrangement links TRBV9 to TRBJ2-5; TRBD2 agrees at 9 bases. The CDR3 is 15 residues long. Germline V gene sequence: CDR1 SGDLS, CDR2 YYNGEE. With 4 bases clipped from V and 5 bases from J, the junction kept 9 bases outside the gene matches. In DNA form, the CDR3 reads TGTGCCAGCAGCCTAGGGGCGGGGGGGCCCGAGACCCAGTACTTC. Amino acids: CASSLGAGGPETQYF.

The CDR3, as DNA: TGTGCCAGTAGTATAGAGACAGGGCCATATGGCTACACCTTC. Translation gives CASSIETGPYGYTF. The chain links TRBV19 to TRBJ1-2, with 7 bases identical to TRBD1. CDR1 LNHDA and CDR2 SQIVND come from the germline V gene (reference sequence). This CDR3 comprises 14 residues. Germline trimming cut 0 bases from V and 5 bases from J; bases unmatched to any gene: 3.

The chain has TRBV27 and TRBJ1-6; 7 bases are a match to TRBD1. The J segment lost 4 bases and the V segment lost 6 bases, leaving 9 bases of the junction unmatched. Germline V lookup: CDR1 MNHEY, CDR2 SMNVEV (reference sequence). There are 16 residues in the CDR3. Here the CDR3 reads CASRAGTVRYNSPLHF. CDR3 in DNA: TGTGCCAGCAGGGCCGGGACAGTACGTTATAATTCACCCCTCCACTTT.

The J gene is TRBJ2-5, the V gene TRBV4-2, with 8 bases matching TRBD2. The CDR3 totals 15 residues. V gave up 4 bases and J gave up 0 bases; unmatched junction bases: 4. From germline, CDR1 is LGHNA and CDR2 YNFKEQ. The CDR3 reads CASSRAGGYQETQYF. The CDR3 DNA reads as TGTGCCAGCAGCCGGGCGGGAGGTTACCAAGAGACCCAGTACTTC.

CDR3 DNA: TGTGCCAGCAGCTACGGTACGGGGATCAGGACTGAAGCTTTCTTT. It specifies CASSYGTGIRTEAFF. The J gene is TRBJ1-1, the V gene TRBV7-9, with D uncertain. The V gene's germline CDR1 is SEHNR and CDR2 FQNEAQ (reference sequence). Trimming left V 4 bases short and J 5 bases short, with 17 bases between. CDR3 length: 15 amino acids.